The rows below give T cell receptor beta chains drawn from one sample of a study of blood T cell repertoires in COVID-19. Here immunoSEQ multiplex PCR was the method, and the copy in TCRdb shows in-frame clones only, minus some. The sample shows tens of thousands of clones, around 74% of them seen only once. Specimen: peripheral blood. These receptors were taken from a human donor in a cohort sampled during active COVID-19. Both conserved end residues are part of each CDR3. The D gene is left open where the match is weak. The listing skips clone size in some rows; elsewhere it reads once, few, many or a size class.

clone_size: .; j_call: TRBJ2-3; d_call: TRBD2; v_call: TRBV7-2; cdr3_aa: CASSLLAGGHTDTQYF; cdr3_nt: TGTGCCAGCAGCCTTCTAGCGGGGGGACACACAGATACGCAGTATTTT
clone_size: .; j_call: TRBJ1-3; d_call: TRBD1; v_call: TRBV5-1; cdr3_aa: CASSLVGPGQDLSSLAGNTIYF; cdr3_nt: TGCGCCAGCAGCTTAGTGGGACCGGGACAGGACCTTTCGAGTTTAGCTGGAAACACCATATATTTT
clone_size: once; j_call: TRBJ2-5; d_call: .; v_call: TRBV28; cdr3_aa: CASTPTGLAQETQYF; cdr3_nt: TGTGCCAGCACCCCCACAGGCTTAGCCCAAGAGACCCAGTACTTC
clone_size: .; j_call: TRBJ2-7; d_call: .; v_call: TRBV11-3; cdr3_aa: CASSLAGGLAYEQYF; cdr3_nt: TGTGCCAGCAGCCTTGCTGGCGGGCTAGCCTACGAGCAGTACTTC
clone_size: .; j_call: TRBJ2-7; d_call: TRBD2; v_call: TRBV10-1; cdr3_aa: CASSESTSGGAEQYF; cdr3_nt: TGCGCCAGCAGTGAGTCGACTAGCGGGGGGGCCGAGCAGTACTTC
clone_size: .; j_call: TRBJ2-1; d_call: .; v_call: TRBV19; cdr3_aa: CASRSTGVGYNEQFF; cdr3_nt: TGTGCCAGTAGAAGCACGGGGGTGGGTTACAATGAGCAGTTCTTC
clone_size: .; j_call: TRBJ2-7; d_call: TRBD2; v_call: TRBV18; cdr3_aa: CASSPLGGEEQYF; cdr3_nt: TGTGCCAGCTCACCACTGGGAGGGGAGGAGCAGTACTTC
clone_size: .; j_call: TRBJ2-3; d_call: .; v_call: TRBV9; cdr3_aa: CASSVAVSGTDTQYF; cdr3_nt: TGTGCCAGCAGCGTAGCTGTCTCCGGGACAGATACGCAGTATTTT
clone_size: .; j_call: TRBJ1-4; d_call: .; v_call: TRBV4-2; cdr3_aa: CASRRGGSTNEKLFF; cdr3_nt: TGTGCCAGCAGGCGGGGTGGCAGTACTAATGAAAAACTGTTTTTT
clone_size: .; j_call: TRBJ1-3; d_call: .; v_call: TRBV18; cdr3_aa: CASSPSRDSGNTIYF; cdr3_nt: TGTGCCAGCTCACCGTCCAGGGACTCTGGAAACACCATATATTTT
clone_size: .; j_call: TRBJ1-1; d_call: TRBD1; v_call: TRBV5-6; cdr3_aa: CASSTGQPNTEAFF; cdr3_nt: TGTGCCAGCAGCACGGGACAGCCGAACACTGAAGCTTTCTTT
clone_size: .; j_call: TRBJ2-3; d_call: TRBD2; v_call: TRBV7-3; cdr3_aa: CASSTLAGVGEAQYF; cdr3_nt: TGTGCCAGCAGCACCTTAGCGGGTGTAGGGGAGGCGCAGTATTTT
clone_size: few; j_call: TRBJ1-2; d_call: .; v_call: TRBV7-2; cdr3_aa: CASVQTGGYTF; cdr3_nt: TGTGCCAGCGTTCAGACGGGGGGCTACACCTTC
clone_size: .; j_call: TRBJ1-5; d_call: .; v_call: TRBV30; cdr3_aa: CAWSVQGNQPQHF; cdr3_nt: TGTGCCTGGAGTGTCCAGGGCAATCAGCCCCAGCATTTT
clone_size: .; j_call: TRBJ1-1; d_call: TRBD1; v_call: TRBV7-2; cdr3_aa: CASSFSGGNTEAFF; cdr3_nt: TGTGCCAGCAGCTTTTCAGGGGGGAACACTGAAGCTTTCTTT
clone_size: .; j_call: TRBJ1-1; d_call: .; v_call: TRBV9; cdr3_aa: CASSTGNTEAFF; cdr3_nt: TGTGCCAGCAGCACAGGGAACACTGAAGCTTTCTTT
clone_size: .; j_call: TRBJ2-2; d_call: TRBD1; v_call: TRBV9; cdr3_aa: CASSVGTGGVAPYTGELFF; cdr3_nt: TGTGCCAGCAGCGTTGGGACAGGGGGCGTCGCACCCTACACCGGGGAGCTGTTTTTT
clone_size: .; j_call: TRBJ2-6; d_call: TRBD1; v_call: TRBV28; cdr3_aa: CASSPFRGPSSGANVLTF; cdr3_nt: TGTGCCAGCAGTCCCTTTAGGGGGCCAAGCTCTGGGGCCAACGTCCTGACTTTC
clone_size: .; j_call: TRBJ1-5; d_call: .; v_call: TRBV6-1; cdr3_aa: CASSEASGSNSNQPQHF; cdr3_nt: TGTGCCAGCAGTGAAGCGTCTGGGAGCAATAGCAATCAGCCCCAGCATTTT
clone_size: .; j_call: TRBJ2-3; d_call: TRBD2; v_call: TRBV20-1; cdr3_aa: CSASQVRGLAGDTQYF; cdr3_nt: TGCAGTGCTAGTCAGGTCCGGGGACTAGCTGGAGATACGCAGTATTTT
clone_size: once; j_call: TRBJ2-5; d_call: TRBD1; v_call: TRBV27; cdr3_aa: CASREDRDLQETQYF; cdr3_nt: TGTGCCAGCAGAGAAGACAGGGATCTTCAAGAGACCCAGTACTTC
clone_size: .; j_call: TRBJ1-5; d_call: TRBD1; v_call: TRBV7-2; cdr3_aa: CASSLSSDREGQPQHF; cdr3_nt: TGTGCCAGCAGCTTATCGTCGGACAGGGAGGGTCAGCCCCAGCATTTT
clone_size: .; j_call: TRBJ2-7; d_call: TRBD1; v_call: TRBV5-4; cdr3_aa: CASSLQGVVYEQYF; cdr3_nt: TGTGCCAGCAGCTTACAGGGGGTGGTCTACGAGCAGTACTTC
clone_size: .; j_call: TRBJ2-3; d_call: TRBD1; v_call: TRBV27; cdr3_aa: CASSFTPGTGVTDTQYF; cdr3_nt: TGTGCCAGCAGTTTCACCCCCGGGACAGGGGTTACAGATACGCAGTATTTT
clone_size: .; j_call: TRBJ2-1; d_call: TRBD1; v_call: TRBV2; cdr3_aa: CASGQGTYNEQFF; cdr3_nt: TGTGCCAGCGGACAGGGAACCTACAATGAGCAGTTCTTC
clone_size: .; j_call: TRBJ2-5; d_call: TRBD2; v_call: TRBV5-1; cdr3_aa: CASSWGLGRGAQQTQYF; cdr3_nt: TGCGCCAGCAGCTGGGGTCTTGGGCGGGGGGCCCAGCAGACCCAGTACTTC
clone_size: .; j_call: TRBJ2-7; d_call: .; v_call: TRBV6-5; cdr3_aa: CASSYSNRGTYEQYF; cdr3_nt: TGTGCCAGCAGTTACTCTAATCGGGGGACCTACGAGCAGTACTTC
clone_size: once; j_call: TRBJ2-7; d_call: TRBD2; v_call: TRBV10-2; cdr3_aa: CASYLLFPGGTYEQYF; cdr3_nt: TGCGCCAGCTACCTCCTCTTTCCGGGGGGAACCTACGAGCAGTACTTC
clone_size: .; j_call: TRBJ2-2; d_call: .; v_call: TRBV2; cdr3_aa: CASRPLLATGELFF; cdr3_nt: TGTGCCAGCAGGCCCTTACTAGCCACCGGGGAGCTGTTTTTT
clone_size: .; j_call: TRBJ2-5; d_call: TRBD1; v_call: TRBV7-9; cdr3_aa: CASSSGQGNQETQYF; cdr3_nt: TGTGCCAGCAGCAGTGGACAGGGAAATCAAGAGACCCAGTACTTC
clone_size: few; j_call: TRBJ2-2; d_call: .; v_call: TRBV27; cdr3_aa: CASSLSSPGELFF; cdr3_nt: TGTGCCAGCAGTTTATCCTCCCCCGGGGAGCTGTTTTTT
clone_size: .; j_call: TRBJ1-1; d_call: .; v_call: TRBV11-2; cdr3_aa: CASSLGPEAFF; cdr3_nt: TGTGCCAGCAGCTTAGGGCCTGAAGCTTTCTTT
clone_size: .; j_call: TRBJ2-7; d_call: .; v_call: TRBV5-1; cdr3_aa: CASSRDTQGYEQYF; cdr3_nt: TGCGCCAGCAGCCGGGACACCCAGGGGTACGAGCAGTACTTC
clone_size: .; j_call: TRBJ2-5; d_call: .; v_call: TRBV11-3; cdr3_aa: CASSLGQGGQETQYF; cdr3_nt: TGTGCCAGCAGCTTAGGACAGGGAGGTCAAGAGACCCAGTACTTC
clone_size: few; j_call: TRBJ1-6; d_call: .; v_call: TRBV9; cdr3_aa: CASSVATSSPLHF; cdr3_nt: TGTGCCAGCAGCGTCGCTACGTCTTCACCCCTCCACTTT
clone_size: .; j_call: TRBJ2-3; d_call: .; v_call: TRBV5-4; cdr3_aa: CASSLAPAMDSTQYF; cdr3_nt: TGTGCCAGCAGCTTGGCACCAGCCATGGACTCTACGCAGTATTTT
clone_size: few; j_call: TRBJ1-4; d_call: TRBD1; v_call: TRBV25-1; cdr3_aa: CASSESSGTANEKLFF; cdr3_nt: TGTGCCAGCAGTGAATCGTCCGGGACAGCTAATGAAAAACTGTTTTTT
clone_size: .; j_call: TRBJ1-2; d_call: .; v_call: TRBV5-1; cdr3_aa: CASSRGSGNYGYTF; cdr3_nt: TGCGCCAGCAGCAGGGGATCTGGGAACTATGGCTACACCTTC
clone_size: .; j_call: TRBJ2-7; d_call: .; v_call: TRBV11-2; cdr3_aa: CASSPWGGRSEQYF; cdr3_nt: TGTGCCAGCAGCCCGTGGGGAGGAAGAAGCGAGCAGTACTTC
clone_size: .; j_call: TRBJ2-2; d_call: TRBD1; v_call: TRBV5-1; cdr3_aa: CASSLVGQGWNTGELFF; cdr3_nt: TGCGCCAGCAGCTTGGTGGGACAGGGCTGGAACACCGGGGAGCTGTTTTTT
clone_size: .; j_call: TRBJ1-5; d_call: TRBD1; v_call: TRBV14; cdr3_aa: CASSRQGLNSQPQHF; cdr3_nt: TGTGCCAGCAGCCGACAGGGCTTGAATAGTCAGCCCCAGCATTTT
clone_size: .; j_call: TRBJ2-3; d_call: .; v_call: TRBV5-6; cdr3_aa: CASSFLPGGTDTQYF; cdr3_nt: TGTGCCAGCAGCTTCCTCCCGGGGGGCACAGATACGCAGTATTTT
clone_size: .; j_call: TRBJ1-5; d_call: TRBD1; v_call: TRBV4-1; cdr3_aa: CASSQDRGNQPQHF; cdr3_nt: TGCGCCAGCAGCCAAGACAGGGGGAATCAGCCCCAGCATTTT
clone_size: once; j_call: TRBJ2-5; d_call: TRBD2; v_call: TRBV7-2; cdr3_aa: CASSFPGRSQYF; cdr3_nt: TGTGCCAGCAGCTTCCCCGGGAGGTCCCAGTACTTC
clone_size: .; j_call: TRBJ1-1; d_call: .; v_call: TRBV4-1; cdr3_aa: CASSQGGGHTEAFF; cdr3_nt: TGCGCCAGCAGCCAAGGGGGGGGGCACACTGAAGCTTTCTTT
clone_size: .; j_call: TRBJ2-7; d_call: .; v_call: TRBV7-9; cdr3_aa: CASSLKGGPYEQYF; cdr3_nt: TGTGCCAGCAGCTTAAAGGGGGGGCCGTACGAGCAGTACTTC
clone_size: .; j_call: TRBJ2-5; d_call: .; v_call: TRBV28; cdr3_aa: CASSLAKGGWETQYF; cdr3_nt: TGTGCCAGCAGTTTAGCGAAGGGCGGGTGGGAGACCCAGTACTTC
clone_size: .; j_call: TRBJ1-2; d_call: TRBD1; v_call: TRBV5-4; cdr3_aa: CASSFRDRGPYYGYTF; cdr3_nt: TGTGCCAGCAGCTTCCGGGACAGGGGGCCATACTATGGCTACACCTTC
clone_size: .; j_call: TRBJ1-5; d_call: .; v_call: TRBV29-1; cdr3_aa: CSGDREASNQPQHF; cdr3_nt: TGCAGCGGCGATCGCGAAGCTAGCAATCAGCCCCAGCATTTT
clone_size: .; j_call: TRBJ1-2; d_call: .; v_call: TRBV4-1; cdr3_aa: CASSLSEGNYGYTF; cdr3_nt: TGCGCCAGCAGCCTATCCGAGGGAAACTATGGCTACACCTTC